A single sample is the source of the 2 T cell receptor beta chains below, sequenced in a study of Ad26.COV2.S vaccination and SARS-CoV-2 variants. Method: immunoSEQ multiplex PCR; TCRdb's copy keeps in-frame clones and lacks some. The sample shows about 6,800 clones, 84% of them seen only once. Here the sequenced sample was peripheral blood, taken after recovery from COVID-19. Receptors were obtained from a human donor who had recovered from COVID-19.

The V gene is TRBV18, the J gene TRBJ1-5; possible D gene TRBD1, 6 bases. Trimming removed 6 bases from V and 7 bases from J, with 13 bases in between. The CDR3 length is 13 residues. CDR1 and CDR2 (germline): KGHSH, LQKENI. As DNA, the CDR3 is TGTGCCAGCTCGCAACAGGGAGCCCAGCCCCAGCATTTT. This codes for CASSQQGAQPQHF.

The chain joins TRBV7-2 to TRBJ2-7, with TRBD2 matching 11 bases. Germline V gene sequence: CDR1 SGHTA, CDR2 FQGNSA. The CDR3 sequence is 15 residues long. J gave up 7 bases and V 1 base, and 6 bases lay outside the gene matches. This chain's CDR3 is CASSLELAGAREQYF. The CDR3, as DNA: TGTGCCAGCAGCTTAGAACTAGCGGGGGCGAGGGAGCAGTACTTC.